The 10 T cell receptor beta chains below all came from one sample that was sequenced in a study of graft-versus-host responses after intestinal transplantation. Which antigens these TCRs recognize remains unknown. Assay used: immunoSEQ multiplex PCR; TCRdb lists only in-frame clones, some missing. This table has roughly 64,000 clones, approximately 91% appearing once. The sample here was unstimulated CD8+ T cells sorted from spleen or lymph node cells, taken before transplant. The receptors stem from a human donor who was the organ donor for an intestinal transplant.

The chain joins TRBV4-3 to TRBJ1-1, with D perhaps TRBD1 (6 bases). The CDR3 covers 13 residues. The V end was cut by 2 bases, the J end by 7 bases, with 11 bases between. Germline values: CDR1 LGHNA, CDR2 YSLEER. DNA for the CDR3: TGCGCCAGCAGCCAAATGACAGGAGTTGAAGCTTTCTTT. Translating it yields CASSQMTGVEAFF.

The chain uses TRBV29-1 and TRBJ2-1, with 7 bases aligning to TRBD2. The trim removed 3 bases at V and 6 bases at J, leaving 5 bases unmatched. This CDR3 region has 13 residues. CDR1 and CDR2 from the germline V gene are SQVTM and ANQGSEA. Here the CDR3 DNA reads TGCAGCGTTGAGGCGCTAGCGGCCAATGAGCAGTTCTTC. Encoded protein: CSVEALAANEQFF.

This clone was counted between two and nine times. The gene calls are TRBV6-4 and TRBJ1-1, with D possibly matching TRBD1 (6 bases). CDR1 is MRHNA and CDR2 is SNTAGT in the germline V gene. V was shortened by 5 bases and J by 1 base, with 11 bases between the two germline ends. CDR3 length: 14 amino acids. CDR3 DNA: TGTGCCAGCAGTCCACAGGGATCGAACACTGAAGCTTTCTTT. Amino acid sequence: CASSPQGSNTEAFF.

This chain's CDR3 is CASGTPIEQFF. CDR3 in DNA: TGTGCCAGCGGGACTCCCATAGAGCAGTTCTTC. The gene calls are TRBV7-9 and TRBJ2-1, with D tentatively TRBD2 (6 bases). CDR1 and CDR2 from the germline V gene are SEHNR and FQNEAQ (reference sequence). Trimming took 8 bases from V and 10 from J, leaving 12 bases between them. The CDR3 spans 11 residues.

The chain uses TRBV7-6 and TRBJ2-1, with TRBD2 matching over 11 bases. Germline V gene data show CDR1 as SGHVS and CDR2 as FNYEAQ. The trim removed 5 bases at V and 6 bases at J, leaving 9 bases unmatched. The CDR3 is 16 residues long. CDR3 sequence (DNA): TGTGCCAGCAGCCCTCACGGACTAGCGGGTAGCAATGAGCAGTTCTTC. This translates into CASSPHGLAGSNEQFF.

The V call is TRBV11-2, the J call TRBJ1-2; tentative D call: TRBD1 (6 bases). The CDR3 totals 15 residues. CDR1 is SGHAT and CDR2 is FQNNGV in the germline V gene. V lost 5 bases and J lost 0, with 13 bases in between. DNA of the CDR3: TGTGCCAGCAGCCTCGGGGGGGGGCCTAACTATGGCTACACCTTC. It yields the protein CASSLGGGPNYGYTF. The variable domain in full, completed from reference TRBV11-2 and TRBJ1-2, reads EAGVAQSPRYKIIEKRQSVAFWCNPISGHATLYWYQQILGQGPKLLIQFQNNGVVDDSQLPKDRFSAERLKGVDSTLKIQPAKLEDSAVYLCASSLGGGPNYGYTFGSGTRLTVV.

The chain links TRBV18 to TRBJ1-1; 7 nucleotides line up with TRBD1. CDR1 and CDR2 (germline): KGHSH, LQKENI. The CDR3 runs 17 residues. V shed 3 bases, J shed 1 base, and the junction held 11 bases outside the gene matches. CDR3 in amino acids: CASSPKQSTGSNTEAFF. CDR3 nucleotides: TGTGCCAGCTCACCCAAACAATCGACAGGGTCGAACACTGAAGCTTTCTTT.

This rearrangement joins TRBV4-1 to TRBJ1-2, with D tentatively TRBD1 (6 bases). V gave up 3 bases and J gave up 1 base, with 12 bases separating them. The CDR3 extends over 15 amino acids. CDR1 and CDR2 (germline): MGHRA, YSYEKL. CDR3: CASSHSDRSNYGYTF. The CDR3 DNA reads TGCGCCAGCAGCCATAGCGACAGGAGTAACTATGGCTACACCTTC.

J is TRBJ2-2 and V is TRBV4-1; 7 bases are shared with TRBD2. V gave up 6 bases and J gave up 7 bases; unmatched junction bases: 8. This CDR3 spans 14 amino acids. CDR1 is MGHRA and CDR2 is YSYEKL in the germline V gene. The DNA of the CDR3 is TGCGCCAGCAGTGACGCGGGGGTGTTCGGGGAGCTGTTTTTT. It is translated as CASSDAGVFGELFF.

CDR3 protein: CASSFNEGQGLGDTMAHWAMEQFF. CDR3 DNA: TGTGCCAGCAGTTTTAATGAGGGACAGGGACTAGGAGACACAATGGCACACTGGGCAATGGAGCAGTTCTTC. The chain couples TRBV28 to TRBJ2-1; tentative D call: TRBD1 (9 bases). The CDR3 has 24 residues. Trimming stripped 3 bases from V and 10 bases from J, with 46 bases between. Germline V gene lookup returns CDR1 MDHEN and CDR2 SYDVKM. The whole variable domain, filled in from reference TRBV28 and TRBJ2-1, reads DVKVTQSSRYLVKRTGEKVFLECVQDMDHENMFWYRQDPGLGLRLIYFSYDVKMKEKGDIPEGYSVSREKKERFSLILESASTNQTSMYLCASSFNEGQGLGDTMAHWAMEQFFGPGTRLTVL.